Listed here are 19 T cell receptor beta chains from one sample, sequenced in a study of siplizumab effects on memory and regulatory T cells. TCRdb keeps only in-frame clones here, not all; method: immunoSEQ multiplex PCR. The sample carries 95,000 to 110,000 clones, 85% to 95% recorded once. The sequenced sample was Tregs sorted from blood. The source of these receptors is a human donor in good health.

The V gene is TRBV5-1, the J gene TRBJ2-1, with 12 bases lining up with TRBD2. The ends lost 3 bases at V and 5 bases at J; junction bases unmatched: 3. The CDR3 has 15 residues. Germline V gene lookup returns CDR1 SGHRS and CDR2 YFSETQ. The CDR3 is CASSSLAGGNNEQFF. DNA for the CDR3: TGCGCCAGCAGCTCGCTAGCGGGAGGGAACAATGAGCAGTTCTTC. The full variable domain, rest sourced from reference TRBV5-1 and TRBJ2-1, is KAGVTQTPRYLIKTRGQQVTLSCSPISGHRSVSWYQQTPGQGLQFLFEYFSETQRNKGNFPGRFSGRQFSNSRSEMNVSTLELGDSALYLCASSSLAGGNNEQFFGPGTRLTVL.

The rearrangement joins TRBV19 to TRBJ2-3; a possible D gene is TRBD2 (6 bases). This CDR3 comprises 14 residues. The germline CDR1 and CDR2 sequences are LNHDA and SQIVND (reference sequence). V was trimmed by 9 bases and J by 0 bases, leaving 13 bases between them. CDR3 loop: CASRGTASTDTQYF. The CDR3, as DNA: TGTGCCAGCCGGGGGACGGCTAGCACAGATACGCAGTATTTT.

This chain uses TRBV27 with TRBJ2-1; TRBD2 agrees at 16 bases. CDR1 is MNHEY, CDR2 SMNVEV, per germline (reference sequence). The V gene end was trimmed by 5 bases and the J gene end by 10 bases; junction bases not matched to a gene: 8. This CDR3 comprises 16 residues. Written as DNA, the CDR3 is TGTGCCAGCAGTCCCCTGGGACTAGCGGGAGGGAAGGAGCAGTTCTTC. Encoded protein: CASSPLGLAGGKEQFF.

In the case of this clone: Given the absence of the conserved phenylalanine or tryptophan at the CDR3 end, a read error is likely. Because the CDR3's place on the DNA is in doubt, the DNA is left out and the CDR3 is given as listed by TCRdb. V and J are TRBV4-1 and TRBJ2-7; the table's D gene call, TRBD2, was not cross checked with the DNA. Termini included, the CDR3 measures 12 amino acids. The germline CDR1 and CDR2 sequences are MGHRA and YSYEKL. The CDR3 loop reads CASSQALSRTSK.

V usage is TRBV9 and J usage is TRBJ2-3, with D unresolved. The germline CDR1 and CDR2 sequences are SGDLS and YYNGEE. V lost 6 bases and J lost 2, with 13 bases in between. The CDR3 sequence is 14 residues long. The CDR3 region is CASNFLGNTDTQYF. The CDR3 DNA sequence: TGTGCCAGCAACTTTTTAGGGAACACAGATACGCAGTATTTT.

This chain joins TRBV11-3 and TRBJ2-1; 9 bases agree with TRBD1. Germline V gene lookup returns CDR1 SGHNT and CDR2 YENEEA. V lost 6 bases and J lost 7; bases outside the gene matches: 7. The CDR3 consists of 14 residues. The CDR3 loop is CASRKGQGLNEQFF. CDR3 coding DNA: TGTGCCAGCAGGAAGGGACAGGGTCTAAATGAGCAGTTCTTC. The whole variable domain, remainder taken from reference TRBV11-3 and TRBJ2-1, is EAGVVQSPRYKIIEKKQPVAFWCNPISGHNTLYWYLQNLGQGPELLIRYENEEAVDDSQLPKDRFSAERLKGVDSTLKIQPAELGDSAVYLCASRKGQGLNEQFFGPGTRLTVL.

This rearrangement joins TRBV6-5 to TRBJ2-3; possibly TRBD2 for D (5 bases). The CDR3 is 13 amino acids. The ends were cut back, 8 bases at V and 0 bases at J, with 9 bases in the middle. Germline-derived CDR1 and CDR2 are MNHEY and SVGAGI. The CDR3 sequence is CASGSGSTDTQYF. DNA of the CDR3: TGTGCCAGCGGTTCGGGGAGCACAGATACGCAGTATTTT.

This chain joins TRBV9 and TRBJ2-1, with D tentatively TRBD2 (6 bases). There are 16 residues in the CDR3. The germline CDR1 and CDR2 sequences are SGDLS and YYNGEE. V lost 0 bases to trimming and J lost 1 base, with 11 bases between them. CDR3 loop: CASSVGDFRSYNEQFF. CDR3 sequence (DNA): TGTGCCAGCAGCGTAGGGGACTTCCGTTCCTACAATGAGCAGTTCTTC.

The rearrangement joins TRBV2 to TRBJ1-6; D unclear. CDR3 length: 16 amino acids. Germline values: CDR1 SNHLY, CDR2 FYNNEI. The V end was cut by 6 bases, the J end by 4 bases, with 16 bases between. The CDR3 sequence: CASRMGLGRYNSPLHF. The CDR3 bases are TGTGCCAGCAGGATGGGATTAGGCAGATATAATTCACCCCTCCACTTT.

Only one count was recorded for this clone. The chain couples TRBV6-1 to TRBJ1-2; D is unclear. There are 14 residues in the CDR3. Germline loops: CDR1 MNHNS, CDR2 SASEGT. Trimming removed 3 bases at V and 1 base at J, with 9 bases between. This CDR3 is CASSDSSGNYGYTF. The DNA of the CDR3 is TGTGCCAGCAGTGACTCATCCGGTAACTATGGCTACACCTTC.

J is TRBJ1-6 and V is TRBV20-1, with D uncertain. Germline-derived CDR1 and CDR2 are DFQATT and SNEGSKA (reference sequence). The CDR3 runs to 11 residues. V lost 2 bases and J 12 bases, leaving 8 bases between the germline ends. CDR3 sequence: CSARFGGPLHF. For the CDR3, the DNA is TGCAGTGCTAGATTTGGAGGACCCCTCCACTTT.

This chain links TRBV27 with TRBJ2-1, with TRBD2 identical over 11 bases. The CDR3 is made up of 15 amino acids. Germline CDR1 reads MNHEY; CDR2 reads SMNVEV (reference sequence). Trimming cost V 7 bases and J 8 bases; bases outside gene matches: 10. Here the CDR3 DNA reads TGTGCCAGCACCCCCCTAGCGGGAGGTAGGTATGAGCAGTTCTTC. Translating it yields CASTPLAGGRYEQFF.

The chain uses TRBV19 and TRBJ2-3; D is unclear. Germline CDR1 reads LNHDA; CDR2 reads SQIVND (reference sequence). This CDR3 spans 15 amino acids. The V end lost 4 bases, the J end lost 5 bases, and 16 bases lay between the germline ends. The CDR3 reads CASSTTPSTRDTQYF. The CDR3, as DNA: TGTGCCAGTAGTACTACACCCTCAACCCGAGATACGCAGTATTTT.

V is TRBV9 and J is TRBJ2-1; TRBD1 is a possible D gene (5 bases). Between the trimmed V and J ends, which lost 0 bases and 6 bases, there was a span of 13 bases. The CDR3 covers 15 residues. From germline, CDR1 is SGDLS and CDR2 YYNGEE. CDR3 region: CASSVGRGPGNEQFF. In DNA, the CDR3 is TGTGCCAGCAGCGTAGGAAGGGGTCCGGGCAATGAGCAGTTCTTC.

The J gene is TRBJ2-6, the V gene TRBV25-1; the match to TRBD2 covers 7 bases. Trimming took 8 bases from V and 0 from J; bases not matched to a gene: 7. The germline gives CDR1 MGHDK, CDR2 SYGVNS. The CDR3 totals 16 residues. The CDR3 region has the DNA TGTGCCAGCCCCCCCGGGAGGAACTCTGGGGCCAACGTCCTGACTTTC. As protein: CASPPGRNSGANVLTF. The full variable domain, its missing parts supplied by reference TRBV25-1 and TRBJ2-6, is EADIYQTPRYLVIGTGKKITLECSQTMGHDKMYWYQQDPGMELHLIHYSYGVNSTEKGDLSSESTVSRIRTEHFPLTLESARPSHTSQYLCASPPGRNSGANVLTFGAGSRLTVL.

The V gene is TRBV6-5, the J gene TRBJ2-3; D may be TRBD1 (5 bases). The CDR3 sequence is 14 residues long. The V gene's germline CDR1 is MNHEY and CDR2 SVGAGI. Trimming took off 5 bases at V and 2 bases at J, with 11 bases between the two ends. The CDR3 loop reads CASSRAGLTDTQYF. The CDR3 DNA follows: TGTGCCAGCAGTAGGGCAGGGCTCACAGATACGCAGTATTTT.

The V gene is TRBV5-4, the J gene TRBJ2-5; TRBD2 aligns across 9 bases. This CDR3 is 15 amino acids long. The germline CDR1 and CDR2 sequences are SGHNT and YYREEE (reference sequence). The trim removed 9 bases at V and 4 bases at J, leaving 13 bases unmatched. The CDR3, as DNA: TGTGCCACCTACCTCCGCAGCGGGAGGACAGAGACCCAGTACTTC. As protein: CATYLRSGRTETQYF. Using reference TRBV5-4 and TRBJ2-5 for the parts outside the CDR3, the full variable domain is ETGVTQSPTHLIKTRGQQVTLRCSSQSGHNTVSWYQQALGQGPQFIFQYYREEENGRGNFPPRFSGLQFPNYSSELNVNALELDDSALYLCATYLRSGRTETQYFGPGTRLLVL.

This clone appeared a single time. The V and J genes are TRBV11-2 and TRBJ2-2; D not resolved. The CDR3 has 12 residues. Per the germline V gene, CDR1 is SGHAT and CDR2 is FQNNGV. The V gene lost 5 bases and the J gene lost 3 bases, with 4 bases spanning the gap. DNA for the CDR3: TGTGCCAGCAGCAGGTACACCGGGGAGCTGTTTTTT. This codes for CASSRYTGELFF.

V is TRBV4-2 and J is TRBJ1-5; maybe TRBD1 (5 bases). Germline CDR1 reads LGHNA; CDR2 reads YNFKEQ. The V gene lost 0 bases and the J gene lost 7 bases, with 13 bases spanning the gap. This CDR3 has 15 amino acids. The CDR3 loop reads CASSQDPGRDQPQHF. CDR3 bases: TGTGCCAGCAGCCAAGATCCGGGTAGGGACCAGCCCCAGCATTTT.